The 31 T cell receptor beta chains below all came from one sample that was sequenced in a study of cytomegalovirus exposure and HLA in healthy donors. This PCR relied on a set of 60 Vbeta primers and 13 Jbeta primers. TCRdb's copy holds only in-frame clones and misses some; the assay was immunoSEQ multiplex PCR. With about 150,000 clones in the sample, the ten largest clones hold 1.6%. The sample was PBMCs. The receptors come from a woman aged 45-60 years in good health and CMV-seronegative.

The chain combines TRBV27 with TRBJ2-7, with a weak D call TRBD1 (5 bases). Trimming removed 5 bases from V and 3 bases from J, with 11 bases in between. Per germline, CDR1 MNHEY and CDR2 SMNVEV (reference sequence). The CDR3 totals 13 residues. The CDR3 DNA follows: TGTGCCAGCAGTCCCCACGACAGCTACGAGCAGTACTTC. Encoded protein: CASSPHDSYEQYF.

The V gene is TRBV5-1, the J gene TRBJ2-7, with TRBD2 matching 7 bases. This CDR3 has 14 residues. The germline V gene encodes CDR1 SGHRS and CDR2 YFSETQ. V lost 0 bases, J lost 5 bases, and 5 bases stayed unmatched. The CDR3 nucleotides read TGCGCCAGCAGCTTGGAACTAGCGCGGGACGAGCAGTACTTC. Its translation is CASSLELARDEQYF.

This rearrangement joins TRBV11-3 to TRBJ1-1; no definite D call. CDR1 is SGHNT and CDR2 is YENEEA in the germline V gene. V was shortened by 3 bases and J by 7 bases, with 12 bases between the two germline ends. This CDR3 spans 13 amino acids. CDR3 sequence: CASSFRAGGEAFF. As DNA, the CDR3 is TGTGCCAGCAGCTTCCGGGCGGGAGGTGAAGCTTTCTTT.

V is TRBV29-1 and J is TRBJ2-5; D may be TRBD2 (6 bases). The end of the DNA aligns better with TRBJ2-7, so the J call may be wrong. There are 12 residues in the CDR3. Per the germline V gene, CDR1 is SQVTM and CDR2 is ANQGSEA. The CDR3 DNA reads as TGCAGCGTTGAGAGAGGCGGGACCGAGCAGTACTTC. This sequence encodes CSVERGGTEQYF.

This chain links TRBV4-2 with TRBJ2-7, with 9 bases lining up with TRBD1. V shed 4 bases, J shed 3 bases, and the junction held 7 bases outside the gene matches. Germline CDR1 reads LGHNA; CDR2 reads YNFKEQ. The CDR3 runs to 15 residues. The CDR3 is CASSLTGTGNYEQYF. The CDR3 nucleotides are TGTGCCAGCAGCCTAACCGGGACAGGGAACTACGAGCAGTACTTC.

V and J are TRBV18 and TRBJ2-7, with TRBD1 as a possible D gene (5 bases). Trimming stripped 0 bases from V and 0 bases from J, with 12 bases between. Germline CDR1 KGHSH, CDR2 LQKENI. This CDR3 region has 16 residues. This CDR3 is CASSPPPGLYSYEQYF. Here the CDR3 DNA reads TGTGCCAGCTCACCACCTCCAGGGCTGTACTCCTACGAGCAGTACTTC. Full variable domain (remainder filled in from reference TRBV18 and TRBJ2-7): NAGVMQNPRHLVRRRGQEARLRCSPMKGHSHVYWYRQLPEEGLKFMVYLQKENIIDESGMPKERFSAEFPKEGPSILRIQQVVRGDSAAYFCASSPPPGLYSYEQYFGPGTRLTVT.

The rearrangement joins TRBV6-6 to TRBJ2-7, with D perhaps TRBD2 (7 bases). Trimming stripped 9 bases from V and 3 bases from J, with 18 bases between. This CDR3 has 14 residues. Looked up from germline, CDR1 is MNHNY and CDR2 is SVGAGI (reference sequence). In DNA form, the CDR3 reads TGTGCCAGTCGTCTGGAGGGGGGGGACTACGAGCAGTACTTC. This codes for CASRLEGGDYEQYF.

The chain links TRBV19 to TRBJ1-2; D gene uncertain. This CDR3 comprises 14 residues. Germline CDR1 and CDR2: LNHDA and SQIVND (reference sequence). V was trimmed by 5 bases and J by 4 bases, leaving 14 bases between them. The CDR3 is CASSPYPGFYGYTF. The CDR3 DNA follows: TGTGCCAGTAGTCCCTATCCGGGGTTCTATGGCTACACCTTC.

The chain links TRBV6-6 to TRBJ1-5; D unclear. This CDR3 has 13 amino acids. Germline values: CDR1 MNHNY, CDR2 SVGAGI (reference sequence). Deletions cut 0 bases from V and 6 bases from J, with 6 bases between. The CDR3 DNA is TGTGCCAGCAGTTACTCTATCCTTCAGCCCCAGCATTTT. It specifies CASSYSILQPQHF.

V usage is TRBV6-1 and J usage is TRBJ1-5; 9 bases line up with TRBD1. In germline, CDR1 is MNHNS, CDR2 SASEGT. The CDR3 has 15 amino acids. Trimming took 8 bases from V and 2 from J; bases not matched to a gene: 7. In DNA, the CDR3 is TGTGCCAGCTCTTACAGGGGGCAGGGCAATCAGCCCCAGCATTTT. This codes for CASSYRGQGNQPQHF.

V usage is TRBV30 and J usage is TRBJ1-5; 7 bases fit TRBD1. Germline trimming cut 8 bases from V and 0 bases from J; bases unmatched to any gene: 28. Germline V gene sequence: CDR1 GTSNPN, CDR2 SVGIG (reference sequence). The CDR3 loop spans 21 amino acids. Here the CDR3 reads CAQVQISYRGGRPFSNQPQHF. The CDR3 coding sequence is TGTGCCCAAGTCCAGATATCCTACAGGGGCGGGCGCCCGTTTAGCAATCAGCCCCAGCATTTT.

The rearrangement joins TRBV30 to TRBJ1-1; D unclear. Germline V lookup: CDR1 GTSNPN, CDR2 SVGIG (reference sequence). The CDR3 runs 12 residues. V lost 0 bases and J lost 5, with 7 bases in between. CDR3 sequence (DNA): TGTGCCTGGAGTGTATGGGAGACTGAAGCTTTCTTT. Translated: CAWSVWETEAFF.

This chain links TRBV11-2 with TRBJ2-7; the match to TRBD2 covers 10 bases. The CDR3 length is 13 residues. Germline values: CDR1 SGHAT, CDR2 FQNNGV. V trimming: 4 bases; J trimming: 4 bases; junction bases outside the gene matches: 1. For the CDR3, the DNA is TGTGCCAGCAGCTATAGCGGGGGGTACGAGCAGTACTTC. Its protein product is CASSYSGGYEQYF.

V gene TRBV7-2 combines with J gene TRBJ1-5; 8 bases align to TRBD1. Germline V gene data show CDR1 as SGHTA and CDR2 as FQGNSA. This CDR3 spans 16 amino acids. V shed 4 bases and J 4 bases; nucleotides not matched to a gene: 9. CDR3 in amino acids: CASSSGDRGVNQPQHF. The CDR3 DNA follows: TGTGCCAGCAGCTCTGGCGACAGGGGAGTGAATCAGCCCCAGCATTTT. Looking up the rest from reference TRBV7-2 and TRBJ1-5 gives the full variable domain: GAGVSQSPSNKVTEKGKDVELRCDPISGHTALYWYRQSLGQGLEFLIYFQGNSAPDKSGLPSDRFSAERTGGSVSTLTIQRTQQEDSAVYLCASSSGDRGVNQPQHFGDGTRLSIL.

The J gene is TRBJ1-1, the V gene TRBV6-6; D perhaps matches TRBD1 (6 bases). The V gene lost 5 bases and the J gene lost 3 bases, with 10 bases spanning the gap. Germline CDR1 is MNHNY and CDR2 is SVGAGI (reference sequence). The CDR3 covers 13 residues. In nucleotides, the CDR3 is TGTGCCAGCAGTCAACAGGGAGACACTGAAGCTTTCTTT. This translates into CASSQQGDTEAFF.

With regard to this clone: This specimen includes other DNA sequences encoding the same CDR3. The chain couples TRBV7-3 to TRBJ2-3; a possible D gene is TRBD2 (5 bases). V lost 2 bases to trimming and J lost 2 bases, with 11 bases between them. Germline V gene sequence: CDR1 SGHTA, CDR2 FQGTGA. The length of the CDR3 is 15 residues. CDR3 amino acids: CASSLAGGPTDTQYF. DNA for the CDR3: TGTGCCAGCAGCTTAGCGGGCGGACCCACAGATACGCAGTATTTT.

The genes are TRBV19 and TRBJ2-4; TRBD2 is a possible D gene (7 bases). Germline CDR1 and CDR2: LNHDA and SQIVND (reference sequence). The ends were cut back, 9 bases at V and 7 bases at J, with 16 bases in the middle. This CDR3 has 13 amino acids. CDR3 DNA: TGTGCCAGCATAGGGGGGGCCGGGAACATTCAGTACTTC. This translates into CASIGGAGNIQYF.

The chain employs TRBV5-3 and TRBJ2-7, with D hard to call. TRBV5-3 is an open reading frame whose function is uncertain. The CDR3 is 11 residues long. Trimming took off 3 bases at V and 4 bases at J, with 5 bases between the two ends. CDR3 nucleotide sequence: TGTGCCAGAAGCTATTATTACGAGCAGTACTTC. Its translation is CARSYYYEQYF.

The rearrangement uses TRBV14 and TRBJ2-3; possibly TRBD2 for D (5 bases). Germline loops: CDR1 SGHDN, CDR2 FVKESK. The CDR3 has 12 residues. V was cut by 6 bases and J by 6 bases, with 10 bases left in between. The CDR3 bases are TGTGCCAGCAGTCTCATAGCGGATACGCAGTATTTT. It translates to CASSLIADTQYF.

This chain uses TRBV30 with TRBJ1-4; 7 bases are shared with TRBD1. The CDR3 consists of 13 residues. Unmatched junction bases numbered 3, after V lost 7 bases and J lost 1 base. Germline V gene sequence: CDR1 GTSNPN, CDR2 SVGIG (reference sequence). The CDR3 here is CAFQGETNEKLFF. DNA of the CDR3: TGTGCCTTCCAGGGGGAAACTAATGAAAAACTGTTTTTT. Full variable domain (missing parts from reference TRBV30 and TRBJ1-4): SQTIHQWPATLVQPVGSPLSLECTVEGTSNPNLYWYRQAAGRGLQLLFYSVGIGQISSEVPQNLSASRPQDRQFILSSKKLLLSDSGFYLCAFQGETNEKLFFGSGTQLSVL.

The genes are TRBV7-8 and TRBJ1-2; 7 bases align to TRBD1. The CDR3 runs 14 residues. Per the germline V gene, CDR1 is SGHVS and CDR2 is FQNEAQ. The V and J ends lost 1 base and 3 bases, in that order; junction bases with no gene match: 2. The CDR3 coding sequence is TGTGCCAGCAGCTTAGGGGACAGCTACTATGGCTACACCTTC. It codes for CASSLGDSYYGYTF.

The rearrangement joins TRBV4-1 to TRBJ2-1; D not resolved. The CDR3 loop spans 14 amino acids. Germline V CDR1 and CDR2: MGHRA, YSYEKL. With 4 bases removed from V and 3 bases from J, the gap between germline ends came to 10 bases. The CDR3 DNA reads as TGCGCCAGCAGCCCCTCCCCGAGCTACAATGAGCAGTTCTTC. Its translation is CASSPSPSYNEQFF.

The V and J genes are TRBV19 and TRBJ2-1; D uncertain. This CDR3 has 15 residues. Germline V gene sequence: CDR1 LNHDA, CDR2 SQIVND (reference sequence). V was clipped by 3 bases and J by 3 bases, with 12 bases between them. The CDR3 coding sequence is TGTGCCAGTAGTATTCTGGGCCTTAACTACAATGAGCAGTTCTTC. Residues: CASSILGLNYNEQFF.

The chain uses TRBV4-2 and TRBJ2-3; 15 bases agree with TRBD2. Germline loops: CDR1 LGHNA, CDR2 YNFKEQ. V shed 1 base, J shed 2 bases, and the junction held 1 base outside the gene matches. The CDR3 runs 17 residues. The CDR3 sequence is CASSQGTSGGVTDTQYF. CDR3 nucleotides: TGTGCCAGCAGCCAAGGGACTAGCGGGGGGGTCACAGATACGCAGTATTTT.

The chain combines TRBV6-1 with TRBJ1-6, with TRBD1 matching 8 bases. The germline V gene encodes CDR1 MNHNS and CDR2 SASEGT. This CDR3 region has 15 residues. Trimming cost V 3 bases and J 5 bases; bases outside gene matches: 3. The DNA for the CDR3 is TGTGCCAGCAGTGACAGGGGGCTGCATAATTCACCCCTCCACTTT. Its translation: CASSDRGLHNSPLHF.

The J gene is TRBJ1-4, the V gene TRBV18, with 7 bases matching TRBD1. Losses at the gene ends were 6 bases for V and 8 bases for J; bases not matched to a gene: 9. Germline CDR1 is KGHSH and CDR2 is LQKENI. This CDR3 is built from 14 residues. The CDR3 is CASSGITGDEKLFF. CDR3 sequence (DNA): TGTGCCAGCTCCGGGATCACAGGGGACGAAAAACTGTTTTTT.

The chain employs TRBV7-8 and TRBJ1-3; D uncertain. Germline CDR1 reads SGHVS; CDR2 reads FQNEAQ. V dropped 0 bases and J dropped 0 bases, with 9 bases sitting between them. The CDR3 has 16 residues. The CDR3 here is CASSLAITASGNTIYF. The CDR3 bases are TGTGCCAGCAGCTTAGCGATAACAGCCTCTGGAAACACCATATATTTT.

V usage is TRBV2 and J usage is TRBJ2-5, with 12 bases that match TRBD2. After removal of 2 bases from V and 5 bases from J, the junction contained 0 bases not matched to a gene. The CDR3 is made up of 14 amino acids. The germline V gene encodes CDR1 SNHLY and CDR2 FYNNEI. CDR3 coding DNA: TGTGCCAGCAGTGAAACTAGCGGGAGGGAGACCCAGTACTTC. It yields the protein CASSETSGRETQYF.

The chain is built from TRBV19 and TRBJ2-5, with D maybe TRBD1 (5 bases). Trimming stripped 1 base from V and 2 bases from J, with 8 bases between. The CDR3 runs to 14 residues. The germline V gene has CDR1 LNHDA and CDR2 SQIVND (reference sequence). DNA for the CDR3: TGTGCCAGTAGTATAGTCCAGGGACAAGAGACCCAGTACTTC. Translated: CASSIVQGQETQYF.

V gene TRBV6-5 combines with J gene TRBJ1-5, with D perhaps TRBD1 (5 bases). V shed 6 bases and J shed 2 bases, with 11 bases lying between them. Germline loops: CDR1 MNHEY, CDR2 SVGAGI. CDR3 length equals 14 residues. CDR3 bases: TGTGCCAGCAGAAGAGACAGTCGCAATCAGCCCCAGCATTTT. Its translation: CASRRDSRNQPQHF.

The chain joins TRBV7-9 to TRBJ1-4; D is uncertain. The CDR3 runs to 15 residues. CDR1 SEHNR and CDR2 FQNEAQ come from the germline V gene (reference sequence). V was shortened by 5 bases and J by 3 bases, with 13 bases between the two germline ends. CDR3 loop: CASSPSSVSNEKLFF. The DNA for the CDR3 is TGTGCCAGCAGCCCCAGTTCAGTCTCTAATGAAAAACTGTTTTTT.